This entry lists 11 T cell receptor beta chains sequenced from one sample in a study of post-analysis software for immune sequencing data. Their cognate antigens are unknown. Findings of the study overall: About five TRBV segments occurring more often in patients than controls included TRBV5-6, TRBV5-1 and TRBV20-1.

Unique-molecular-identifier-tagged TCR beta cDNA libraries were used. TCRdb recomputed calls from the PCR reads with MiXCR, one row per CDR3 protein. The sample records about 430,000 distinct CDR3 sequences, approximately 42% being singletons. The specimen sequenced was blood. Receptor source: a girl under 10 years old with multiple sclerosis.

This clonotype was picked up a small number of times. The chain recombines TRBV7-9 with TRBJ2-3; 11 bases are a match to TRBD1. Trimming removed 0 bases from V and 4 bases from J; junction bases left unmatched: 3. Germline CDR1 and CDR2: SEHNR and FQNEAQ (reference sequence). CDR3 size: 16 residues. As DNA, the CDR3 is TGTGCCAGCAGCTTAGCGCCGGGACAGGGGGCAGATACGCAGTATTTT. Translated: CASSLAPGQGADTQYF.

The chain joins TRBV7-2 to TRBJ2-1; D possibly matches TRBD1 or TRBD2 (5 bases each). This CDR3 comprises 15 residues. The V end lost 7 bases, the J end lost 3 bases, and 16 bases lay between the germline ends. The germline gives CDR1 SGHTA, CDR2 FQGNSA. The CDR3 DNA is TGTGCCAGCACCACGGGGACGGGGAACTACAATGAGCAGTTCTTC. It translates to CASTTGTGNYNEQFF.

The V and J genes are TRBV28 and TRBJ2-4; 12 positions agree with TRBD2. The CDR3 extends over 15 amino acids. Trimming at V came to 5 bases and at J to 13 bases, leaving 12 bases not matched to a gene. Germline CDR1 and CDR2: MDHEN and SYDVKM. The CDR3 spells CASSPTSGRTREQYF. DNA of the CDR3: TGTGCCAGCAGTCCAACTAGCGGGAGGACAAGGGAGCAGTACTTC. The full variable domain, with the rest looked up from reference TRBV28 and TRBJ2-4, is DVKVTQSSRYLVKRTGEKVFLECVQDMDHENMFWYRQDPGLGLRLIYFSYDVKMKEKGDIPEGYSVSREKKERFSLILESASTNQTSMYLCASSPTSGRTREQYFGAGTRLSVL.

The CDR3 loop is CASSLMKRADETQYF. The CDR3 DNA follows: TGTGCCAGCAGCTTAATGAAAAGGGCGGACGAGACCCAGTACTTC. The genes are TRBV7-2 and TRBJ2-5; D not resolved. The CDR3 extends over 15 amino acids. V lost 2 bases and J 5 bases, leaving 15 bases between the germline ends. Germline loops: CDR1 SGHTA, CDR2 FQGNSA.

This clonotype was detected a few times. The V and J genes are TRBV12-3 or TRBV12-4 and TRBJ1-4; no firm D call. Trimming shortened V by 1 base and J by 8 bases, and 11 bases separated the two germline ends. The length of the CDR3 is 14 residues. In DNA, the CDR3 is TGTGCCAGCAGTTTAGTACGGGGAAACGAAAAACTGTTTTTT. Translation: CASSLVRGNEKLFF.

The chain combines TRBV5-1 with TRBJ2-1; 8 nucleotides match TRBD1. V shed 3 bases, J shed 5 bases, and the junction held 7 bases outside the gene matches. The CDR3 runs 15 residues. CDR1 is SGHRS, CDR2 YFSETQ, per germline. The CDR3 reads CASSWDRSVDNEQFF. The CDR3 nucleotides are TGCGCCAGCAGCTGGGACAGGAGTGTGGACAATGAGCAGTTCTTC. Variable domain in full (rest from reference TRBV5-1 and TRBJ2-1): KAGVTQTPRYLIKTRGQQVTLSCSPISGHRSVSWYQQTPGQGLQFLFEYFSETQRNKGNFPGRFSGRQFSNSRSEMNVSTLELGDSALYLCASSWDRSVDNEQFFGPGTRLTVL.

V is TRBV28 and J is TRBJ2-5, with 7 positions matching TRBD1. Germline V gene data show CDR1 as MDHEN and CDR2 as SYDVKM. J lost 0 bases, V lost 4 bases, and 5 bases had no gene match. The CDR3 runs 15 residues. In nucleotides, the CDR3 is TGTGCCAGCAGTTCCGGGACAGCTAACCAAGAGACCCAGTACTTC. Translation: CASSSGTANQETQYF. Supplemented by reference TRBV28 and TRBJ2-5, the full variable domain reads DVKVTQSSRYLVKRTGEKVFLECVQDMDHENMFWYRQDPGLGLRLIYFSYDVKMKEKGDIPEGYSVSREKKERFSLILESASTNQTSMYLCASSSGTANQETQYFGPGTRLLVL.

V gene TRBV7-6 combines with J gene TRBJ2-1; possible D gene TRBD2, 6 bases. V was clipped by 1 base and J by 2 bases, with 9 bases between them. This CDR3 region has 15 residues. CDR1 and CDR2 (germline): SGHVS, FNYEAQ. The CDR3 nucleotides read TGTGCCAGCAGCTTAGGTAGCGGTCCCTACAATGAGCAGTTCTTC. Translated: CASSLGSGPYNEQFF. Complete variable domain (other parts from reference TRBV7-6 and TRBJ2-1): GAGVSQSPRYKVTKRGQDVALRCDPISGHVSLYWYRQALGQGPEFLTYFNYEAQQDKSGLPNDRFSAERPEGSISTLTIQRTEQRDSAMYRCASSLGSGPYNEQFFGPGTRLTVL.

This clonotype was recorded once. Here the CDR3 DNA reads TGCGCCAGCAGTCCACCGGGACAGAATGAAAAACTGTTTTTT. It encodes CASSPPGQNEKLFF. The V gene is TRBV4-1, the J gene TRBJ1-4; 7 nucleotides agree with TRBD1. Germline V CDR1 and CDR2: MGHRA, YSYEKL. This CDR3 spans 14 amino acids. V shed 6 bases and J 5 bases; nucleotides not matched to a gene: 6.

In its sample, this clonotype was seen many times. The V call is TRBV29-1, the J call TRBJ2-1; D is unclear. From germline, CDR1 is SQVTM and CDR2 ANQGSEA. The V gene lost 5 bases and the J gene lost 2 bases, with 13 bases spanning the gap. CDR3 length equals 14 residues. This CDR3 is CSVLKKDTYNEQFF. The CDR3 nucleotides are TGCAGCGTTCTAAAAAAGGATACCTACAATGAGCAGTTCTTC.

CDR3 DNA: TGTGCCAGCAGCTTAGACGACAGAAAGTGGGTGGGGGGAAACACTGAAGCTTTCTTT. This encodes CASSLDDRKWVGGNTEAFF. The chain links TRBV7-2 to TRBJ1-1; weak D call: TRBD1 (5 bases). The V end was cut by 1 base, the J end by 2 bases, with 23 bases between. This CDR3 has 19 residues. From germline, CDR1 is SGHTA and CDR2 FQGNSA. Based on the CDR3 plus reference TRBV7-2 and TRBJ1-1, the full variable domain is GAGVSQSPSNKVTEKGKDVELRCDPISGHTALYWYRQSLGQGLEFLIYFQGNSAPDKSGLPSDRFSAERTGGSVSTLTIQRTQQEDSAVYLCASSLDDRKWVGGNTEAFFGQGTRLTVV.